The 15 T cell receptor beta chains presented below share a single source sample, sequenced in a study of T cell responses to AZD1222 COVID-19 vaccine. Repertoires were generated with immunoSEQ multiplex PCR, while TCRdb's copy carries only in-frame clones and drops some. This sample has about 120,000 clones, with roughly 85% found just once. The starting material was peripheral blood, obtained on day 0 of AZD1222 vaccination. Receptors originate from an adult in good health.

This chain connects TRBV5-5 to TRBJ2-3; TRBD2 agrees at 13 bases. J was trimmed by 4 bases and V by 3 bases; bases with no gene match: 8. The CDR3 consists of 17 residues. Germline CDR1 SGHKS, CDR2 YYEKEE (reference sequence). CDR3 bases: TGTGCCAGCAGCTCCTTCCGACTAGCGGGGGGCCCAGATACGCAGTATTTT. Translating gives CASSSFRLAGGPDTQYF.

This clone has only one observation. The chain is built from TRBV5-1 and TRBJ2-2, with TRBD1 as a possible D gene (5 bases). The CDR3 runs 15 residues. V dropped 2 bases and J dropped 4 bases, with 12 bases sitting between them. Germline loops: CDR1 SGHRS, CDR2 YFSETQ. CDR3 sequence: CASSLGAVITGELFF. The CDR3 nucleotides are TGCGCCAGCAGCTTAGGGGCGGTAATCACCGGGGAGCTGTTTTTT.

The CDR3, as DNA: TGTGCCAGCAGCTTGGGCTCGGGGGAGCAGTACTTC. It encodes CASSLGSGEQYF. The V gene is TRBV5-6, the J gene TRBJ2-7; D perhaps matches TRBD2 (5 bases). Trimming pared 0 bases from V and 7 bases from J, leaving 8 bases between. Germline V lookup: CDR1 SGHDT, CDR2 YYEEEE. The CDR3 runs 12 residues.

The chain links TRBV7-9 to TRBJ2-7, with TRBD2 as a possible D gene (6 bases). The CDR3 covers 14 residues. Per germline, CDR1 SEHNR and CDR2 FQNEAQ (reference sequence). Trimming took 2 bases from V and 3 from J, leaving 11 bases between them. The CDR3 DNA reads as TGTGCCAGCAGCTTATACGGGGGAAACTACGAGCAGTACTTC. Amino acids: CASSLYGGNYEQYF.

This clone has a single count. The CDR3 DNA reads TGCAGCGCGAAGCAGGGGACTAGTGGGAACAATGAGCAGTTCTTC. It encodes CSAKQGTSGNNEQFF. The rearrangement uses TRBV29-1 and TRBJ2-1, with 8 bases fitting TRBD2. The CDR3 totals 15 residues. The germline CDR1 and CDR2 sequences are SQVTM and ANQGSEA. After removal of 7 bases from V and 5 bases from J, the junction contained 13 bases not matched to a gene.

The gene calls are TRBV18 and TRBJ2-7; TRBD2 matches 16 bases. This CDR3 has 16 amino acids. Germline CDR1 and CDR2: KGHSH and LQKENI. Unmatched junction bases numbered 1, after V lost 3 bases and J lost 2 bases. As DNA, the CDR3 is TGTGCCAGCTCACCCGGGACTAGCGGGAGGGCCTACGAGCAGTACTTC. Its protein product is CASSPGTSGRAYEQYF. Full variable domain (remainder filled in from reference TRBV18 and TRBJ2-7): NAGVMQNPRHLVRRRGQEARLRCSPMKGHSHVYWYRQLPEEGLKFMVYLQKENIIDESGMPKERFSAEFPKEGPSILRIQQVVRGDSAAYFCASSPGTSGRAYEQYFGPGTRLTVT.

The J gene is TRBJ2-1, the V gene TRBV6-5, with TRBD2 identical over 10 bases. Germline V lookup: CDR1 MNHEY, CDR2 SVGAGI. The CDR3 extends over 16 amino acids. V dropped 0 bases and J dropped 7; count of bases not matched to a gene: 6. The CDR3 nucleotides are TGTGCCAGCAGTTACTCGACGGCTAGCGGGAGAAATGAGCAGTTCTTC. Translation gives CASSYSTASGRNEQFF.

The rearrangement links TRBV4-1 to TRBJ2-5, with D uncertain. The V gene lost 0 bases and the J gene lost 4 bases, with 12 bases spanning the gap. Germline assignment: CDR1 MGHRA and CDR2 YSYEKL. The CDR3 has 15 residues. CDR3 DNA: TGCGCCAGCAGCCAAGATCGGCGCTATGCAGAGACCCAGTACTTC. This encodes CASSQDRRYAETQYF.

This clone was detected once. The gene calls are TRBV19 and TRBJ1-5; D is ambiguous. Trimming cost V 2 bases and J 4 bases, with 6 bases left between them. CDR3 length: 13 residues. Germline-derived CDR1 and CDR2 are LNHDA and SQIVND (reference sequence). CDR3 in DNA: TGTGCCAGTAGTATATATGGGAATCAGCCCCAGCATTTT. This codes for CASSIYGNQPQHF. Full variable domain (remainder filled in from reference TRBV19 and TRBJ1-5): DGGITQSPKYLFRKEGQNVTLSCEQNLNHDAMYWYRQDPGQGLRLIYYSQIVNDFQKGDIAEGYSVSREKKESFPLTVTSAQKNPTAFYLCASSIYGNQPQHFGDGTRLSIL.

This chain links TRBV7-9 with TRBJ1-1; D is perhaps TRBD1 (5 bases). CDR1 SEHNR and CDR2 FQNEAQ come from the germline V gene (reference sequence). V shed 1 base and J shed 3 bases, with 9 bases lying between them. The CDR3 sequence is 14 residues long. CDR3 in amino acids: CASSLGDSYTEAFF. CDR3 bases: TGTGCCAGCAGCTTAGGCGACAGCTACACTGAAGCTTTCTTT.

The V and J genes are TRBV27 and TRBJ2-2, with D possibly called TRBD1 or TRBD2 (6 bases each). V lost 5 bases to trimming and J lost 4 bases, with 11 bases between them. The length of the CDR3 is 14 residues. CDR1 and CDR2 (germline): MNHEY, SMNVEV (reference sequence). This CDR3 is CASSPGAATGELFF. The CDR3 nucleotides are TGTGCCAGCAGTCCGGGGGCCGCCACCGGGGAGCTGTTTTTT.

This clone was observed once. This chain connects TRBV9 to TRBJ2-1; no reliable D call. Germline loops: CDR1 SGDLS, CDR2 YYNGEE. CDR3 length equals 13 residues. V gave up 4 bases and J gave up 5 bases, with 10 bases separating them. The DNA for the CDR3 is TGTGCCAGCAGCCAGCACGAAAACAATGAGCAGTTCTTC. Translated: CASSQHENNEQFF.

The gene calls are TRBV4-3 and TRBJ1-2, with D tentatively TRBD1 (5 bases). The CDR3 has 14 residues. V was trimmed by 0 bases and J by 5 bases, leaving 10 bases between them. The germline V gene has CDR1 LGHNA and CDR2 YSLEER. DNA for the CDR3: TGCGCCAGCAGCCAAGACGGGGGACCGTATGGCTACACCTTC. This sequence encodes CASSQDGGPYGYTF.

The rearrangement uses TRBV18 and TRBJ2-5, with D perhaps matching TRBD1 or TRBD2 (6 bases each). This CDR3 contains 15 residues. V lost 3 bases and J lost 1, with 12 bases in between. CDR1 and CDR2 (germline): KGHSH, LQKENI. The CDR3 sequence: CASSPSTGAQETQYF. The CDR3 DNA is TGTGCCAGCTCACCCTCTACGGGGGCCCAAGAGACCCAGTACTTC.

This rearrangement joins TRBV19 to TRBJ1-2, with TRBD1 identical over 7 bases. Germline-derived CDR1 and CDR2 are LNHDA and SQIVND (reference sequence). The trim removed 5 bases at V and 6 bases at J, leaving 9 bases unmatched. CDR3 length: 14 amino acids. CDR3 nucleotide sequence: TGTGCCAGTAGTCTCAGACAGGGTGCGGATGGCTACACCTTC. Translated, it gives CASSLRQGADGYTF.